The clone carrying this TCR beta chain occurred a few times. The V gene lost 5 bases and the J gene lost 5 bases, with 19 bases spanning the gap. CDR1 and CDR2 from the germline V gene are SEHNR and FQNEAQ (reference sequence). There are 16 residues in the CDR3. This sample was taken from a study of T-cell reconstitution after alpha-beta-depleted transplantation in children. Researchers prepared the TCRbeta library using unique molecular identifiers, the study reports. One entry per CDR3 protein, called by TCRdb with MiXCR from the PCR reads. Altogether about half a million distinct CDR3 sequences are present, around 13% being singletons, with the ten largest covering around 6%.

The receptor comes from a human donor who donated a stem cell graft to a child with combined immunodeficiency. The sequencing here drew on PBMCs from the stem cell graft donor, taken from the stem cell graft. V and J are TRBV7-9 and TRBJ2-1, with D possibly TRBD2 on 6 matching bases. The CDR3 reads CASSQRGAEVNNEQFF. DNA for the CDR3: TGTGCCAGCAGCCAGCGCGGGGCGGAGGTCAACAATGAGCAGTTCTTC.